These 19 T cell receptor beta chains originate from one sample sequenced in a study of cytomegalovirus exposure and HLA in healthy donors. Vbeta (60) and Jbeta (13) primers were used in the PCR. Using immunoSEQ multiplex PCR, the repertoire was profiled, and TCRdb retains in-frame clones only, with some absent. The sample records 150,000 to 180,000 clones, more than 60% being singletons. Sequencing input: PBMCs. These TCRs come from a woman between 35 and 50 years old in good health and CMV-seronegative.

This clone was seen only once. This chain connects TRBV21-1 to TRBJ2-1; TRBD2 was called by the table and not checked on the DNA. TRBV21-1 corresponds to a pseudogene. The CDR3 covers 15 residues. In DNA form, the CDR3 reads TGTGCCAGCAGCGCCCGTCCTAGCGGGGGAGAAGAGCAGTTCTTC. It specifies CASSARPSGGEEQFF.

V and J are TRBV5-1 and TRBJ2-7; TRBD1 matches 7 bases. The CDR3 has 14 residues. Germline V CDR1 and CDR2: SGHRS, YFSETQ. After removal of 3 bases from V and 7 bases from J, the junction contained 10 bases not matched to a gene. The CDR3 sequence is CASSWGTAGLEQYF. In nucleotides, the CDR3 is TGCGCCAGCAGCTGGGGGACAGCCGGTTTAGAGCAGTACTTC.

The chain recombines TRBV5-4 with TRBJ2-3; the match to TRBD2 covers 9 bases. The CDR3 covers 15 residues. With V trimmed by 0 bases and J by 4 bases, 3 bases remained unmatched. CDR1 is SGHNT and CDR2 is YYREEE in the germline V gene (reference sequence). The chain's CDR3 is CASSLEGLASDTQYF. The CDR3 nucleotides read TGTGCCAGCAGCTTGGAAGGACTAGCGTCAGATACGCAGTATTTT.

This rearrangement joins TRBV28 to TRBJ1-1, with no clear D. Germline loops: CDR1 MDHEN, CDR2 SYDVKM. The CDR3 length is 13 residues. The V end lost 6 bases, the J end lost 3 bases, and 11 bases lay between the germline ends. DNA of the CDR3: TGTGCCAGCAGGTCCAGGAGGGACACTGAAGCTTTCTTT. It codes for CASRSRRDTEAFF.

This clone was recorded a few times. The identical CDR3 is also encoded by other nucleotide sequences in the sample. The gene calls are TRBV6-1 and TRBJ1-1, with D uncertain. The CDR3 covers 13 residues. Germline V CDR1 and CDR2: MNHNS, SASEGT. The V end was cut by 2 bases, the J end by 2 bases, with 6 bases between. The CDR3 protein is CASSETVNTEAFF. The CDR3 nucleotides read TGTGCCAGCAGTGAAACAGTTAACACTGAAGCTTTCTTT.

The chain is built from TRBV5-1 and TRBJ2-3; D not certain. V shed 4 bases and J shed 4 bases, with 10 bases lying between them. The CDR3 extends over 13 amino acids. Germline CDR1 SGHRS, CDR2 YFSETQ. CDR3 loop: CASSTAIPDTQYF. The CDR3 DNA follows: TGCGCCAGCAGCACCGCTATACCAGATACGCAGTATTTT.

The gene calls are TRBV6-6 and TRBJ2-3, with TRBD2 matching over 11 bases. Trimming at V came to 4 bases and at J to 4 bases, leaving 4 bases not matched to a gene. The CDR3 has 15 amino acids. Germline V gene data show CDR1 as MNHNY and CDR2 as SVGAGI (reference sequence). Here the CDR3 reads CASSSLAGEPDTQYF. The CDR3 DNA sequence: TGTGCCAGCAGTTCACTAGCGGGAGAACCAGATACGCAGTATTTT.

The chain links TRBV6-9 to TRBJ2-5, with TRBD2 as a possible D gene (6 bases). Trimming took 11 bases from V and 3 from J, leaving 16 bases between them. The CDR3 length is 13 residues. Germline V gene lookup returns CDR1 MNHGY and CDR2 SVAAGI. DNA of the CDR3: TGTGCCGTTTGGCGGGCGGGAAAAGAGACCCAGTACTTC. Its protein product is CAVWRAGKETQYF.

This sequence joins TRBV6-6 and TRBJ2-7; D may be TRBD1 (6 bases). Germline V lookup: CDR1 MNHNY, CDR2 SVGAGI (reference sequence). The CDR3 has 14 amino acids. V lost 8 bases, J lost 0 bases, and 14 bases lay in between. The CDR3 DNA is TGTGCCAGCCGGTGGACAGTGAGCTCCTACGAGCAGTACTTC. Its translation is CASRWTVSSYEQYF.

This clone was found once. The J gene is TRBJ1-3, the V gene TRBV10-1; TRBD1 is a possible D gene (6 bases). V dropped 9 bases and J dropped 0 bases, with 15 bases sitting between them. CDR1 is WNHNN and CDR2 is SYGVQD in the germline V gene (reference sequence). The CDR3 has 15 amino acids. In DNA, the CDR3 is TGCGCCAGTATTTTCAGGGGCCCCTCTGGAAACACCATATATTTT. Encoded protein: CASIFRGPSGNTIYF.

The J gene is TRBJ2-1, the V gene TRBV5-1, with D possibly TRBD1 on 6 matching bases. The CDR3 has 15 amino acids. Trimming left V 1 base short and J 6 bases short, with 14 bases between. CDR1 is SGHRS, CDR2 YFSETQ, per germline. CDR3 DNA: TGCGCCAGCAGCTTGTGGGCAGGGGTATCCAATGAGCAGTTCTTC. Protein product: CASSLWAGVSNEQFF.

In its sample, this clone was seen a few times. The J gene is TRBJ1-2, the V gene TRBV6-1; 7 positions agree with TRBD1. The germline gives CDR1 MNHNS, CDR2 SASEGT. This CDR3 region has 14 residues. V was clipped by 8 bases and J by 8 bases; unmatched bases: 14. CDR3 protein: CASFLRQGVEGYTF. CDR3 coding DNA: TGTGCCAGCTTCCTGAGGCAGGGGGTAGAGGGCTACACCTTC.

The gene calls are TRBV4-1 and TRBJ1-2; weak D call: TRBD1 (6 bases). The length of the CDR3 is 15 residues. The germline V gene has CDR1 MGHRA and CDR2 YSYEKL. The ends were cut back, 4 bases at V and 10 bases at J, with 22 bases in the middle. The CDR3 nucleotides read TGCGCCAGCAGCCCCTTGCCGTCCGGACAGCCCTCCTACACCTTC. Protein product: CASSPLPSGQPSYTF.

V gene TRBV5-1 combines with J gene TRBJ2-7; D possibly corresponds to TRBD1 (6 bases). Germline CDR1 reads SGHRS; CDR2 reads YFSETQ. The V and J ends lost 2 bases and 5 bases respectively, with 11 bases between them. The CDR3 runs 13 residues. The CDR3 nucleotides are TGCGCCAGCAGCTTACGGACAGAGGACGAGCAGTACTTC. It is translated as CASSLRTEDEQYF.

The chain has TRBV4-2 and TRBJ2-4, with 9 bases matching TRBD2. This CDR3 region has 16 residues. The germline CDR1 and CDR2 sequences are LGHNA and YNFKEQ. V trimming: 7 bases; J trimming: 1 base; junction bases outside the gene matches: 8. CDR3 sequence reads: CASTKSSGDAKNIQYF. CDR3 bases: TGTGCCAGCACCAAATCTAGCGGGGACGCCAAAAACATTCAGTACTTC.

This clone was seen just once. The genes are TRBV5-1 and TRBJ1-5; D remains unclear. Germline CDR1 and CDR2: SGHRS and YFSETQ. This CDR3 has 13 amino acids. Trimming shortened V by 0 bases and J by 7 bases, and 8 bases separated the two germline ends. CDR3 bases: TGCGCCAGCAGCTTGGCACTCGGGCAGCCCCAGCATTTT. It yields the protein CASSLALGQPQHF. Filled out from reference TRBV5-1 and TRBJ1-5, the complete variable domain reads KAGVTQTPRYLIKTRGQQVTLSCSPISGHRSVSWYQQTPGQGLQFLFEYFSETQRNKGNFPGRFSGRQFSNSRSEMNVSTLELGDSALYLCASSLALGQPQHFGDGTRLSIL.

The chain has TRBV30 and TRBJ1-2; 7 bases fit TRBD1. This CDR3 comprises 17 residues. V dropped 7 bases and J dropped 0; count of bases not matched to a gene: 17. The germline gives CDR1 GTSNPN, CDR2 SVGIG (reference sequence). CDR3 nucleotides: TGTGCCTCAAAACTGGGACAGTCAAGGGGGGCTAACTATGGCTACACCTTC. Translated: CASKLGQSRGANYGYTF. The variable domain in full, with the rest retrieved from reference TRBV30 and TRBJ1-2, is SQTIHQWPATLVQPVGSPLSLECTVEGTSNPNLYWYRQAAGRGLQLLFYSVGIGQISSEVPQNLSASRPQDRQFILSSKKLLLSDSGFYLCASKLGQSRGANYGYTFGSGTRLTVV.

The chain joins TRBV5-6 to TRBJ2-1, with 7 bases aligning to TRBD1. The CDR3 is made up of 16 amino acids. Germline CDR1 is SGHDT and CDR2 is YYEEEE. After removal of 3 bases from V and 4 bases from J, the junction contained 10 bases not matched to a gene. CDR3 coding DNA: TGTGCCAGCAGCTCCAACCGGGACAGCCCGTACAATGAGCAGTTCTTC. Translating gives CASSSNRDSPYNEQFF.

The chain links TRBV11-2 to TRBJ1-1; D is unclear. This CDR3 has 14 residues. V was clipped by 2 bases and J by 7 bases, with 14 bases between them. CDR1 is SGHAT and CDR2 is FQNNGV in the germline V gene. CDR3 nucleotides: TGTGCCAGCAGCTTAATGGAGGGAGGAGTTGAAGCTTTCTTT. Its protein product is CASSLMEGGVEAFF. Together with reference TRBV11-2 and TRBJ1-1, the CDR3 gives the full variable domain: EAGVAQSPRYKIIEKRQSVAFWCNPISGHATLYWYQQILGQGPKLLIQFQNNGVVDDSQLPKDRFSAERLKGVDSTLKIQPAKLEDSAVYLCASSLMEGGVEAFFGQGTRLTVV.